Below are 21 T cell receptor beta chains sequenced from a single sample in a study of blood T cell repertoires in COVID-19. Data came from immunoSEQ multiplex PCR; TCRdb stores just in-frame clones and leaves some out. The table lists 100,000 to 150,000 clones, 85% to 90% of them singletons. Sequencing was done on a sample of peripheral blood. The origin of the receptors is a man in his fifties or sixties with active COVID-19.

The rearrangement joins TRBV2 to TRBJ1-2; no reliable D call. V dropped 3 bases and J dropped 7 bases, with 6 bases sitting between them. This CDR3 has 11 residues. Germline-derived CDR1 and CDR2 are SNHLY and FYNNEI. CDR3 DNA: TGTGCCAGCAGTGACTTTTCTGGCTACACCTTC. It codes for CASSDFSGYTF.

The chain is built from TRBV6-4 and TRBJ2-3; weak D call: TRBD2 (6 bases). Per the germline V gene, CDR1 is MRHNA and CDR2 is SNTAGT. CDR3 size: 15 residues. Trimming pared 0 bases from V and 1 base from J, leaving 8 bases between. This CDR3 is CASSDSLAGTDTQYF. The CDR3, as DNA: TGTGCCAGCAGTGACTCACTAGCAGGCACAGATACGCAGTATTTT.

The rearrangement joins TRBV4-1 to TRBJ2-4; D perhaps matches TRBD2 (6 bases). Germline V lookup: CDR1 MGHRA, CDR2 YSYEKL. This CDR3 is 18 amino acids long. V shed 4 bases and J shed 2 bases, with 21 bases lying between them. The CDR3 spells CASSPLPGRLGPKNIQYF. The CDR3 bases are TGCGCCAGCAGCCCTTTGCCGGGACGACTAGGGCCCAAAAACATTCAGTACTTC.

This chain connects TRBV28 to TRBJ1-3; the D gene is possibly TRBD1 (6 bases). CDR3 size: 14 residues. V shed 4 bases and J shed 1 base, with 8 bases lying between them. Germline CDR1 is MDHEN and CDR2 is SYDVKM. The CDR3 DNA reads TGTGCCAGCAGTTCCACAGGGTCTGGAAACACCATATATTTT. It specifies CASSSTGSGNTIYF.

J is TRBJ1-6 and V is TRBV3-1 (or the pseudogene TRBV3-2); D gene ambiguous. Germline lookup yields CDR1 LGHDT and CDR2 YNNKEL (reference sequence). The CDR3 has 13 amino acids. The V gene lost 3 bases and the J gene lost 6 bases, with 6 bases spanning the gap. CDR3 amino acids: CASSHGTNSPLHF. The CDR3 nucleotides read TGTGCCAGCAGCCATGGCACTAATTCACCCCTCCACTTT.

The genes are TRBV7-2 and TRBJ1-1; tentative D call: TRBD1 (5 bases). The CDR3 is 15 residues long. With 5 bases removed from V and 3 bases from J, the gap between germline ends came to 16 bases. Germline lookup yields CDR1 SGHTA and CDR2 FQGNSA. Here the CDR3 reads CASSPMDRGYTEAFF. DNA of the CDR3: TGTGCCAGCAGCCCGATGGATCGGGGGTACACTGAAGCTTTCTTT.

The chain couples TRBV6-2 or TRBV6-3 to TRBJ1-2, with 7 nucleotides matching TRBD1. This CDR3 is 16 amino acids long. Trimming at V came to 5 bases and at J to 2 bases, leaving 11 bases not matched to a gene. Germline V gene sequence: CDR1 MNHEY, CDR2 SVGEGT. CDR3 protein: CASSHESGTVNYGYTF. The CDR3 DNA sequence: TGTGCCAGCAGTCACGAATCCGGGACAGTCAACTATGGCTACACCTTC.

V is TRBV9 and J is TRBJ2-3, with D tentatively TRBD2 (5 bases). Trimming removed 0 bases from V and 4 bases from J, with 12 bases in between. Per the germline V gene, CDR1 is SGDLS and CDR2 is YYNGEE. The CDR3 length is 15 residues. This CDR3 reads CASSVASLVADTQYF. The CDR3 region has the DNA TGTGCCAGCAGCGTAGCTAGCCTGGTTGCAGATACGCAGTATTTT.

The rearrangement uses TRBV9 and TRBJ2-5; 11 bases agree with TRBD1. CDR1 is SGDLS and CDR2 is YYNGEE in the germline V gene. This CDR3 comprises 16 residues. Trimming cost V 6 bases and J 5 bases; bases outside gene matches: 12. This chain's CDR3 is CASTPGSGTGGETQYF. CDR3 bases: TGTGCCAGCACCCCCGGTTCTGGGACAGGGGGGGAGACCCAGTACTTC.

The CDR3 loop is CASGAGEAETQYF. DNA of the CDR3: TGTGCCAGCGGGGCGGGGGAAGCGGAGACCCAGTACTTC. V gene TRBV7-2 combines with J gene TRBJ2-5; TRBD2 aligns across 7 bases. V lost 8 bases and J lost 5; bases outside the gene matches: 8. Germline loops: CDR1 SGHTA, CDR2 FQGNSA. This CDR3 region has 13 residues. The full variable domain, in which reference TRBV7-2 and TRBJ2-5 provide the parts outside the CDR3, is GAGVSQSPSNKVTEKGKDVELRCDPISGHTALYWYRQSLGQGLEFLIYFQGNSAPDKSGLPSDRFSAERTGGSVSTLTIQRTQQEDSAVYLCASGAGEAETQYFGPGTRLLVL.

This chain uses TRBV7-3 with TRBJ1-3; no firm D call. Germline CDR1 and CDR2: SGHTA and FQGTGA. V was pared by 2 bases and J by 0 bases, with 11 bases between. The CDR3 runs to 16 residues. This CDR3 reads CASSLGPGNSGNTIYF. The CDR3 DNA is TGTGCCAGCAGCTTAGGGCCGGGAAACTCTGGAAACACCATATATTTT.

The chain employs TRBV19 and TRBJ1-5; D not certain. This CDR3 region has 13 residues. The V and J ends lost 5 bases and 7 bases respectively, with 12 bases between them. Looked up from germline, CDR1 is LNHDA and CDR2 is SQIVND (reference sequence). The CDR3 coding sequence is TGTGCCAGTAGTGCCACAGTCAACCAGCCCCAGCATTTT. Encoded protein: CASSATVNQPQHF.

The CDR3 loop is CASSQVPGQGRSPLHF. As DNA, the CDR3 is TGTGCCAGCAGCCAAGTTCCAGGACAGGGAAGATCACCCCTCCACTTT. The genes are TRBV3-1 (or the pseudogene TRBV3-2) and TRBJ1-6, with 8 bases identical to TRBD1. The CDR3 runs to 16 residues. Trimming at V came to 1 base and at J to 10 bases, leaving 9 bases not matched to a gene. Germline CDR1 LGHDT, CDR2 YNNKEL (reference sequence).

CDR3 sequence: CASSYSGRAGGYTF. The DNA for the CDR3 is TGTGCCAGCAGTTACTCGGGCAGGGCTGGAGGCTACACCTTC. V usage is TRBV6-2 or TRBV6-3 and J usage is TRBJ1-2, with TRBD1 as a possible D gene (5 bases). CDR1 MNHEY and CDR2 SVGEGT come from the germline V gene. The CDR3 totals 14 residues. The V and J ends lost 0 bases and 8 bases respectively, with 13 bases between them.

The chain is built from TRBV9 and TRBJ1-2, with 7 positions matching TRBD1. The CDR3 is made up of 15 amino acids. CDR1 SGDLS and CDR2 YYNGEE come from the germline V gene. Germline trimming cut 0 bases from V and 4 bases from J; bases unmatched to any gene: 6. In DNA form, the CDR3 reads TGTGCCAGCAGCGTAGGGCAGGGGGGTGGCTATGGCTACACCTTC. Amino acid sequence: CASSVGQGGGYGYTF. The whole variable domain, filled in from reference TRBV9 and TRBJ1-2, reads DSGVTQTPKHLITATGQRVTLRCSPRSGDLSVYWYQQSLDQGLQFLIQYYNGEERAKGNILERFSAQQFPDLHSELNLSSLELGDSALYFCASSVGQGGGYGYTFGSGTRLTVV.

CDR3 in DNA: TGTGCCAGCAGCCCCAACGACAGGGTAGGTGCAGATACGCAGTATTTT. Protein sequence: CASSPNDRVGADTQYF. The chain is built from TRBV3-1 (or the pseudogene TRBV3-2) and TRBJ2-3; the match to TRBD1 covers 7 bases. The J segment lost 4 bases and the V segment lost 4 bases, leaving 11 bases of the junction unmatched. Germline V gives CDR1 LGHDT, CDR2 YNNKEL (reference sequence). The CDR3 is made up of 16 amino acids.

This chain uses TRBV19 with TRBJ2-2; tentatively, D is TRBD1 (6 bases). There are 13 residues in the CDR3. V dropped 5 bases and J dropped 4 bases, with 8 bases sitting between them. CDR1 and CDR2 from the germline V gene are LNHDA and SQIVND (reference sequence). CDR3 in amino acids: CASSDRPTGELFF. In DNA form, the CDR3 reads TGTGCCAGTAGTGACAGGCCCACCGGGGAGCTGTTTTTT.

The chain combines TRBV5-1 with TRBJ1-6; no clear D gene. V was pared by 0 bases and J by 8 bases, with 12 bases between. Germline loops: CDR1 SGHRS, CDR2 YFSETQ. The CDR3 is 15 residues long. In DNA form, the CDR3 reads TGCGCCAGCAGCTTGGATCGGGGTGGGTATTCACCCCTCCACTTT. This sequence encodes CASSLDRGGYSPLHF.

In regard to this clone: Additional DNA sequences in this sample encode the identical CDR3. The chain is built from TRBV7-2 and TRBJ2-3; D is perhaps TRBD1 (6 bases). This CDR3 is built from 15 residues. Trimming stripped 0 bases from V and 1 base from J, with 8 bases between. Germline assignment: CDR1 SGHTA and CDR2 FQGNSA. The CDR3 reads CASSLAAGGTDTQYF. CDR3 sequence (DNA): TGTGCCAGCAGCTTAGCGGCAGGGGGCACAGATACGCAGTATTTT.

This clone was recorded a few times. The chain joins TRBV7-9 to TRBJ2-7; possible D gene TRBD1, 6 bases. V was cut by 3 bases and J by 3 bases, with 12 bases left in between. The CDR3 totals 14 residues. Germline V lookup: CDR1 SEHNR, CDR2 FQNEAQ (reference sequence). For the CDR3, the DNA is TGTGCCAGCAGCTTTCCAGGGGACCACTACGAGCAGTACTTC. Protein product: CASSFPGDHYEQYF.

The chain combines TRBV7-3 with TRBJ2-6, with 8 bases lining up with TRBD1. Looked up from germline, CDR1 is SGHTA and CDR2 is FQGTGA. The V segment lost 5 bases and the J segment 0 bases; nucleotides outside the gene matches: 9. The CDR3 has 18 residues. The CDR3 sequence is CASSTGQGQFSGANVLTF. CDR3 in DNA: TGTGCCAGCAGCACAGGACAGGGCCAATTCTCTGGGGCCAACGTCCTGACTTTC.